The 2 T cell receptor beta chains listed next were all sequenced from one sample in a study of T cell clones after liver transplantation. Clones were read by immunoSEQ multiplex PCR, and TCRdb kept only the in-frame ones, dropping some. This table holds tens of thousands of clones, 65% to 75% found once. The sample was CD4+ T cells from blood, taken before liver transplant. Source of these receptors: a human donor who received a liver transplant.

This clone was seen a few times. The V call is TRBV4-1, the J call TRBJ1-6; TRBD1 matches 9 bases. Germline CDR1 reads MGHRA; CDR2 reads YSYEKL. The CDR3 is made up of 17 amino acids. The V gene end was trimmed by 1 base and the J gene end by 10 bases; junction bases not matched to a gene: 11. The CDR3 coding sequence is TGCGCCAGCAGCCAAGCAGTTTTCCGGGACAGGGACTCACCCCTCCACTTT. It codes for CASSQAVFRDRDSPLHF.

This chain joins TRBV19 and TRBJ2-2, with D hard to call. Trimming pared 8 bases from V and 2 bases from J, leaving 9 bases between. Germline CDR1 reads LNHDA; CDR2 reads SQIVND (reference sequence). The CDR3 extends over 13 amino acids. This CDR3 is CASGLPNTGELFF. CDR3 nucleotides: TGTGCCAGTGGGCTACCTAACACCGGGGAGCTGTTTTTT.